The clone carrying this TCR beta chain was observed many times. No antigen is known for it. TCRdb independently ran MiXCR on the 5' RACE reads; one entry per CDR3 protein. The sample yields over 110,000 distinct CDR3 sequences, 7.7% seen once. This entry belongs to a study of T cells after yellow fever vaccination. General study findings and limits: Highly abundant clonotypes carried over from the bulk population could end up in FACS-sorted repertoires as contaminants. Overall, a small share of clonotypes was seen in both CD4 and CD8 compartments.

Germline lookup yields CDR1 SGHRS and CDR2 YFSETQ. The CDR3 is 16 amino acids. The ends lost 5 bases at V and 6 bases at J; junction bases unmatched: 11. The chain couples TRBV5-1 to TRBJ2-1; 10 bases line up with TRBD2. This sequence originates from a man aged 25-45 years who received the YFV17D yellow fever vaccine. This sample comprised CD4+ T cells sorted from PBMCs, obtained 5 days after the yellow fever booster vaccination. The CDR3 bases are TGCGCCAGCAGACTCTATCTAGCGGGAGTGGGCAATGAGCAGTTCTTC. As protein: CASRLYLAGVGNEQFF.